Listed below are T cell receptor beta chains from one sample, sequenced in a study of CD8 T cells in Susac syndrome. One entry per CDR3 protein results from TCRdb running MiXCR on the immunoSEQ multiplex PCR reads. The repertoire includes some 260,000 distinct CDR3 sequences, approximately 81% of them detected once, and 0.11% sits in the top ten. Material for sequencing was CD8+ T cells from PBMCs. The receptors here all came from a human donor with multiple sclerosis. The CDR3 runs from the conserved cysteine through the conserved F or W. The D gene is left open where the match is weak. Clone size is given for some rows only: seen once, a few or many times, or a class if the clone is expanded.

d_call: .
v_call: TRBV20-1
j_call: TRBJ2-2
clone_size: .
cdr3_aa: CSAPSITGELFF
cdr3_nt: TGCAGTGCTCCTAGCATCACCGGGGAGCTGTTTTTT

d_call: .
v_call: TRBV10-3
j_call: TRBJ1-1
clone_size: .
cdr3_aa: CATQGGTEAFF
cdr3_nt: TGTGCCACCCAGGGTGGCACTGAAGCTTTCTTT

d_call: TRBD1
v_call: TRBV6-5
j_call: TRBJ1-2
clone_size: .
cdr3_aa: CASSPHGTGLYGYTF
cdr3_nt: TGTGCCAGCAGCCCACATGGGACAGGACTCTATGGCTACACCTTC

d_call: .
v_call: TRBV12-3/TRBV12-4
j_call: TRBJ2-1
clone_size: .
cdr3_aa: CASSPDSSGNEQFF
cdr3_nt: TGTGCCAGCAGTCCGGACTCCTCCGGCAATGAGCAGTTCTTC

d_call: .
v_call: TRBV27
j_call: TRBJ2-5
clone_size: .
cdr3_aa: CASSLVRGGETQYF
cdr3_nt: TGTGCCAGCAGTTTGGTGCGCGGAGGAGAGACCCAGTACTTC

d_call: .
v_call: TRBV28
j_call: TRBJ2-5
clone_size: .
cdr3_aa: CASSPPGEGEQETQYF
cdr3_nt: TGTGCCAGCAGTCCCCCGGGGGAAGGAGAGCAAGAGACCCAGTACTTC

d_call: .
v_call: TRBV7-9
j_call: TRBJ1-1
clone_size: .
cdr3_aa: CASSSRTGTEAFF
cdr3_nt: TGTGCCAGCAGCTCCCGGACTGGCACTGAAGCTTTCTTT

d_call: .
v_call: TRBV29-1
j_call: TRBJ2-3
clone_size: .
cdr3_aa: CSVEATRGGDTQYF
cdr3_nt: TGCAGCGTTGAAGCTACAAGAGGGGGAGATACGCAGTATTTT

d_call: .
v_call: TRBV2
j_call: TRBJ2-2
clone_size: .
cdr3_aa: CASRVNTGELFF
cdr3_nt: TGTGCCAGCAGGGTGAACACCGGGGAGCTGTTTTTT

d_call: .
v_call: TRBV6-5
j_call: TRBJ2-7
clone_size: .
cdr3_aa: CASSYRGAPSYEQYF
cdr3_nt: TGTGCCAGCAGTTACAGGGGTGCCCCATCCTACGAGCAGTACTTC

d_call: .
v_call: TRBV20-1
j_call: TRBJ2-7
clone_size: .
cdr3_aa: CSARGSSYYEQYF
cdr3_nt: TGCAGTGCTAGGGGCAGCTCCTACTACGAGCAGTACTTC

d_call: TRBD2
v_call: TRBV28
j_call: TRBJ2-7
clone_size: .
cdr3_aa: CASSWGEVIAGLVEEQYF
cdr3_nt: TGTGCCAGCAGTTGGGGGGAGGTCATAGCGGGACTTGTTGAGGAGCAGTACTTC

d_call: .
v_call: TRBV20-1
j_call: TRBJ2-5
clone_size: .
cdr3_aa: CSARDMGETQYF
cdr3_nt: TGCAGTGCTAGAGATATGGGAGAGACCCAGTACTTC

d_call: TRBD1
v_call: TRBV27
j_call: TRBJ2-1
clone_size: .
cdr3_aa: CASNPTGGIEQFF
cdr3_nt: TGTGCCAGCAACCCGACAGGGGGCATTGAGCAGTTCTTC

d_call: .
v_call: TRBV2
j_call: TRBJ1-2
clone_size: .
cdr3_aa: CASSFQGSPTGPNYGYTF
cdr3_nt: TGTGCCAGCAGTTTCCAAGGATCCCCGACAGGTCCTAACTATGGCTACACCTTC

d_call: TRBD2
v_call: TRBV7-9
j_call: TRBJ2-2
clone_size: .
cdr3_aa: CASSPLSGGSLNTGELFF
cdr3_nt: TGTGCCAGCAGCCCCTTGAGCGGGGGCTCCTTGAACACCGGGGAGCTGTTTTTT

d_call: .
v_call: TRBV19
j_call: TRBJ2-4
clone_size: .
cdr3_aa: CASSIAAGGRDIQYF
cdr3_nt: TGTGCCAGTAGTATAGCGGCCGGGGGCAGGGACATTCAGTACTTC

d_call: .
v_call: TRBV30
j_call: TRBJ1-1
clone_size: .
cdr3_aa: CACGPATRSNTEAFF
cdr3_nt: TGTGCCTGTGGACCGGCGACTCGATCGAACACTGAAGCTTTCTTT

d_call: .
v_call: TRBV10-3
j_call: TRBJ2-3
clone_size: .
cdr3_aa: CAISEQKDTQYF
cdr3_nt: TGTGCCATCAGTGAGCAAAAGGATACGCAGTATTTT

d_call: .
v_call: TRBV2
j_call: TRBJ1-1
clone_size: few
cdr3_aa: CASRQGRTEAFF
cdr3_nt: TGTGCCAGCAGGCAGGGTCGCACTGAAGCTTTCTTT

d_call: TRBD2
v_call: TRBV30
j_call: TRBJ2-1
clone_size: .
cdr3_aa: CAWSPAGGTNEQFF
cdr3_nt: TGTGCCTGGAGCCCTGCGGGAGGGACAAATGAGCAGTTCTTC

d_call: .
v_call: TRBV5-5
j_call: TRBJ2-7
clone_size: few
cdr3_aa: CASGLGVKDEQYF
cdr3_nt: TGTGCCAGCGGTTTGGGGGTAAAGGACGAGCAGTACTTC

d_call: .
v_call: TRBV28
j_call: TRBJ2-3
clone_size: once
cdr3_aa: CASSLGVSNTDTQYF
cdr3_nt: TGTGCCAGCAGTTTAGGGGTCTCTAACACAGATACGCAGTATTTT

d_call: TRBD1
v_call: TRBV27
j_call: TRBJ2-3
clone_size: .
cdr3_aa: CASSLRQGPTDTQYF
cdr3_nt: TGTGCCAGCAGTTTGAGACAGGGGCCAACAGATACGCAGTATTTT

d_call: .
v_call: TRBV28
j_call: TRBJ2-1
clone_size: .
cdr3_aa: CASSLGRGIEQFF
cdr3_nt: TGTGCCAGCAGTCTGGGGAGGGGGATAGAGCAGTTCTTC

d_call: .
v_call: TRBV20-1
j_call: TRBJ2-1
clone_size: .
cdr3_aa: CSAPARPPLGRAHEQFF
cdr3_nt: TGCAGTGCCCCCGCTCGACCCCCTTTGGGTAGGGCGCATGAGCAGTTCTTC

d_call: .
v_call: TRBV28
j_call: TRBJ2-1
clone_size: .
cdr3_aa: CASSLGRGQNNEQFF
cdr3_nt: TGTGCCAGCAGTTTGGGCAGGGGCCAGAACAATGAGCAGTTCTTC

d_call: TRBD2
v_call: TRBV29-1
j_call: TRBJ2-2
clone_size: once
cdr3_aa: CSVEVFSGRVSTGELFF
cdr3_nt: TGCAGCGTTGAAGTTTTCAGCGGGAGGGTTAGCACCGGGGAGCTGTTTTTT

d_call: TRBD1
v_call: TRBV28
j_call: TRBJ2-5
clone_size: .
cdr3_aa: CASSFDRVKETQYF
cdr3_nt: TGTGCCAGCAGTTTTGACAGGGTGAAAGAGACCCAGTACTTC

d_call: .
v_call: TRBV7-9
j_call: TRBJ1-2
clone_size: .
cdr3_aa: CASSLSGGPLGPDVYGYTF
cdr3_nt: TGTGCCAGCAGCTTATCAGGTGGCCCTTTAGGGCCTGACGTCTATGGCTACACCTTC

d_call: TRBD2
v_call: TRBV10-3
j_call: TRBJ2-3
clone_size: .
cdr3_aa: CAIGAGEADTQYF
cdr3_nt: TGTGCCATAGGGGCGGGAGAGGCAGATACGCAGTATTTT

d_call: TRBD2
v_call: TRBV27
j_call: TRBJ2-1
clone_size: .
cdr3_aa: CASSSASGRDAYNEQFF
cdr3_nt: TGTGCCAGCAGTTCAGCTAGCGGGAGGGATGCCTACAATGAGCAGTTCTTC

d_call: TRBD2
v_call: TRBV24-1
j_call: TRBJ2-1
clone_size: .
cdr3_aa: CAIGREGPNEQFF
cdr3_nt: TGTGCCATTGGTCGGGAGGGCCCTAATGAGCAGTTCTTC

d_call: .
v_call: TRBV6-6
j_call: TRBJ2-1
clone_size: .
cdr3_aa: CASSYVGGGYNEQFF
cdr3_nt: TGTGCCAGCAGTTACGTGGGTGGTGGCTACAATGAGCAGTTCTTC

d_call: .
v_call: TRBV7-8
j_call: TRBJ2-1
clone_size: .
cdr3_aa: CASSIRDHTNEQFF
cdr3_nt: TGTGCCAGCAGCATCCGGGACCACACCAATGAGCAGTTCTTC

d_call: .
v_call: TRBV6-6
j_call: TRBJ2-2
clone_size: .
cdr3_aa: CASSYGAANTGELFF
cdr3_nt: TGTGCCAGCAGTTACGGGGCAGCGAACACCGGGGAGCTGTTTTTT

d_call: TRBD2
v_call: TRBV12-3/TRBV12-4
j_call: TRBJ2-1
clone_size: .
cdr3_aa: CASSWLSGGEQFF
cdr3_nt: TGTGCCAGCAGTTGGCTCTCCGGGGGGGAGCAGTTCTTC

d_call: TRBD2
v_call: TRBV5-1
j_call: TRBJ2-1
clone_size: .
cdr3_aa: CASSPPYAGGLYNEQFF
cdr3_nt: TGCGCCAGCAGCCCCCCCTACGCGGGAGGGCTCTACAATGAGCAGTTCTTC

d_call: .
v_call: TRBV19
j_call: TRBJ1-5
clone_size: .
cdr3_aa: CASRLGGRNQPQHF
cdr3_nt: TGTGCCAGTAGGTTGGGGGGAAGGAATCAGCCCCAGCATTTT

d_call: .
v_call: TRBV15
j_call: TRBJ1-1
clone_size: once
cdr3_aa: CATSSLGTEAFF
cdr3_nt: TGTGCCACCAGCAGTCTGGGGACTGAAGCTTTCTTT

d_call: .
v_call: TRBV2
j_call: TRBJ1-2
clone_size: .
cdr3_aa: CASSEAFDPFNYGYTF
cdr3_nt: TGTGCCAGCAGTGAAGCGTTCGACCCGTTTAACTATGGCTACACCTTC

d_call: TRBD1
v_call: TRBV7-2
j_call: TRBJ2-5
clone_size: .
cdr3_aa: CASSWDRSWETQYF
cdr3_nt: TGTGCCAGCAGCTGGGACAGGTCGTGGGAGACCCAGTACTTC

d_call: .
v_call: TRBV4-2
j_call: TRBJ1-6
clone_size: .
cdr3_aa: CASSQAGGGSPLHF
cdr3_nt: TGTGCCAGCAGCCAAGCCGGGGGAGGTTCACCCCTCCACTTT

d_call: .
v_call: TRBV7-6
j_call: TRBJ2-6
clone_size: .
cdr3_aa: CASSGRSLTGASVLTF
cdr3_nt: TGTGCCAGCAGCGGACGAAGTCTTACCGGGGCCAGCGTCCTGACTTTC

d_call: .
v_call: TRBV12-3/TRBV12-4
j_call: TRBJ1-5
clone_size: .
cdr3_aa: CASSPPGEWQPQHF
cdr3_nt: TGTGCCAGCAGTCCCCCGGGGGAGTGGCAGCCCCAGCATTTT

d_call: .
v_call: TRBV21-1
j_call: TRBJ2-1
clone_size: .
cdr3_aa: CASSRRAGPVSYNEQFF
cdr3_nt: TGTGCCAGCAGCCGCCGAGCGGGCCCAGTCTCCTACAATGAGCAGTTCTTC

d_call: .
v_call: TRBV20-1
j_call: TRBJ1-5
clone_size: .
cdr3_aa: CSARDPHGGIGNQPQHF
cdr3_nt: TGCAGTGCTAGAGATCCCCATGGGGGGATTGGCAATCAGCCCCAGCATTTT

d_call: .
v_call: TRBV5-4
j_call: TRBJ1-1
clone_size: .
cdr3_aa: CASSLETGPLEAFF
cdr3_nt: TGTGCCAGCAGCTTGGAAACAGGGCCTCTTGAAGCTTTCTTT